This TCR beta chain comes out of a study of T-cell memory formation after mild COVID-19. Broader study findings: Shrinking CD4+ clones resided mostly in CM and EM, and CD8+ ones in EMRA. While clones contracting from day 15 to 85 were balanced between CD4 and CD8, later expanders leaned CD4+. Some clones that responded were present in memory (sampled pre-infection), which suggests cross-reactive memory joined.

A few counts support this clonotype. The target antigen is unknown. The V gene lost 7 bases and the J gene lost 0 bases, with 12 bases spanning the gap. The V gene's germline CDR1 is LNHDA and CDR2 SQIVND (reference sequence). This CDR3 spans 14 amino acids. One entry per CDR3 protein results from TCRdb running MiXCR on the 5' RACE reads. The sample gives 120,000 to 150,000 distinct CDR3 sequences, 6% to 7% of which show up once; roughly 1.9% is in the top ten. Sequenced input: PBMCs or a T cell subset sorted from them (not recorded which). This clonotype originated in an adult woman who had mild COVID-19 (a few samples of this study predate the infection). Cell type and time point are not known. The J gene is TRBJ1-1, the V gene TRBV19; weak D call: TRBD1 (5 bases). CDR3 residues: CASTGTLMNTEAFF. DNA for the CDR3: TGTGCCAGTACCGGGACTTTGATGAACACTGAAGCTTTCTTT.